Following are 7 T cell receptor beta chains from one sample sequenced in a study of blood T cells in healthy people across ages. Alongside a J-beta primer mix, a sample-barcoded 5' primer served in a second PCR lasting roughly 6 to 11 cycles. A single record per CDR3 protein comes from TCRdb applying MiXCR to the 5' RACE reads. The data show hundreds of thousands of distinct CDR3 sequences, 58% seen once. The material sequenced was blood. The source of these receptors is a man in his sixties in good health.

This sequence joins TRBV4-2 and TRBJ1-5, with D hard to call. Trimming shortened V by 1 base and J by 6 bases, and 13 bases separated the two germline ends. This CDR3 is 15 amino acids long. Germline CDR1 reads LGHNA; CDR2 reads YNFKEQ. CDR3 nucleotide sequence: TGTGCCAGCAGCCAAGTTCATCAAGCTGGTCAGCCCCAGCATTTT. Translating it yields CASSQVHQAGQPQHF.

This rearrangement joins TRBV2 to TRBJ2-3; D may be TRBD1 (6 bases). V dropped 3 bases and J dropped 1 base, with 11 bases sitting between them. CDR3 length: 15 amino acids. Germline V gene lookup returns CDR1 SNHLY and CDR2 FYNNEI. The CDR3: CASSDQGTGTDTQYF. Here the CDR3 DNA reads TGTGCCAGCAGTGACCAGGGGACCGGCACAGATACGCAGTATTTT.

The chain combines TRBV29-1 with TRBJ1-2; D might be TRBD1 (6 bases). The V end lost 6 bases, the J end lost 8 bases, and 25 bases lay between the germline ends. The length of the CDR3 is 15 residues. CDR1 and CDR2 from the germline V gene are SQVTM and ANQGSEA. Here the CDR3 reads CSVRGQYDPLGGYTF. The CDR3 DNA is TGCAGCGTGAGGGGACAATACGACCCACTTGGCGGCTACACCTTC.

This clonotype was recorded a few times. This rearrangement joins TRBV12-3 or TRBV12-4 to TRBJ2-1; 7 nucleotides align to TRBD1. CDR3 length equals 13 residues. Trimming removed 5 bases from V and 6 bases from J; junction bases left unmatched: 4. The CDR3, as DNA: TGTGCCAGCAGTCGACAGGGCTCCAATGAGCAGTTCTTC. Its translation is CASSRQGSNEQFF.

This clonotype was observed a single time. The V gene is TRBV14, the J gene TRBJ2-3; D not certain. The length of the CDR3 is 14 residues. V was clipped by 4 bases and J by 4 bases, with 12 bases between them. The germline CDR1 and CDR2 sequences are SGHDN and FVKESK. The CDR3 DNA sequence: TGTGCCAGCAGCCTCCTCCCCGGCCCAGATACGCAGTATTTT. Its translation: CASSLLPGPDTQYF.

The V gene is TRBV5-1, the J gene TRBJ1-2, with D possibly being TRBD1 (6 bases). Trimming shortened V by 4 bases and J by 8 bases, and 21 bases separated the two germline ends. Germline-derived CDR1 and CDR2 are SGHRS and YFSETQ. CDR3 size: 15 residues. CDR3 bases: TGCGCCAGCAGCGCTCCCCCGGTCGGGGGCGCAGGCTACACCTTC. The encoded protein is CASSAPPVGGAGYTF. Combining the CDR3 with reference TRBV5-1 and TRBJ1-2 gives the whole variable domain KAGVTQTPRYLIKTRGQQVTLSCSPISGHRSVSWYQQTPGQGLQFLFEYFSETQRNKGNFPGRFSGRQFSNSRSEMNVSTLELGDSALYLCASSAPPVGGAGYTFGSGTRLTVV.

The sample holds a few counts of this clonotype. The chain has TRBV12-3 or TRBV12-4 and TRBJ1-6; D is unresolved. The CDR3 extends over 14 amino acids. Trimming shortened V by 5 bases and J by 10 bases, and 15 bases separated the two germline ends. CDR3 residues: CASSPQSGVSPLHF. The CDR3 nucleotides are TGTGCCAGCAGTCCACAATCAGGTGTCTCACCCCTCCACTTT.